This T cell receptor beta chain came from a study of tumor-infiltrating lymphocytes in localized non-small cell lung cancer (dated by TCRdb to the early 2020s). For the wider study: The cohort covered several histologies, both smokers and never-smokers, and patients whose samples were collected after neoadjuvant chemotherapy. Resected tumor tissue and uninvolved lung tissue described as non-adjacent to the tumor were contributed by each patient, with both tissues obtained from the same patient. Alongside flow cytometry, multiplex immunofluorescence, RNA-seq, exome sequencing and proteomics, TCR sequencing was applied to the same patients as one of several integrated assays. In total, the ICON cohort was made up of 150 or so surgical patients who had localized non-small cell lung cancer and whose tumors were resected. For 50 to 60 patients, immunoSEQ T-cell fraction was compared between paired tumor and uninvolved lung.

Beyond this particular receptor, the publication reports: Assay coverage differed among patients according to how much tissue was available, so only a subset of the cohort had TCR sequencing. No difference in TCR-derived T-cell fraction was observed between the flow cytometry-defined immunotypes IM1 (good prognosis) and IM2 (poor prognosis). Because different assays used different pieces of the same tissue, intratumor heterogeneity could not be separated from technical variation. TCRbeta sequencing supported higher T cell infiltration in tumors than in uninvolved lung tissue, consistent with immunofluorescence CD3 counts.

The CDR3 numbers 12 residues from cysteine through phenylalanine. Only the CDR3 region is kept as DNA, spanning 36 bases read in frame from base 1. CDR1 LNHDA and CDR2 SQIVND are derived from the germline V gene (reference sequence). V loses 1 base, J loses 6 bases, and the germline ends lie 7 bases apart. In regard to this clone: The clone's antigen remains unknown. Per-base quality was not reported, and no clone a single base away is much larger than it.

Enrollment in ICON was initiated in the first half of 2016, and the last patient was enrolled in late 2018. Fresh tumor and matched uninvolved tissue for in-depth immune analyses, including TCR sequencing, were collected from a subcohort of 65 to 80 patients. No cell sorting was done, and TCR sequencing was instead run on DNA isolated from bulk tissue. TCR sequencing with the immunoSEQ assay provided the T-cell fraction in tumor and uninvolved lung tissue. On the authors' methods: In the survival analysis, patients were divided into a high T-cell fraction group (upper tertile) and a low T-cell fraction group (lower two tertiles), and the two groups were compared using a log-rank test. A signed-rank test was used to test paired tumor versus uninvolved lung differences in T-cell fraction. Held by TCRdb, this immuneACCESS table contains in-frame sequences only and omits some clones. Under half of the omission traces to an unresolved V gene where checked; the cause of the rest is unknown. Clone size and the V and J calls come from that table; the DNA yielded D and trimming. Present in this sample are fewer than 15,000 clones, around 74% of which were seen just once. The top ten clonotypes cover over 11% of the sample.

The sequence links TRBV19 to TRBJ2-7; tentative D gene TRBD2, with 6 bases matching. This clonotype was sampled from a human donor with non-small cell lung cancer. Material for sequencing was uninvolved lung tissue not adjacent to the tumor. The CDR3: CASSIGGGEQYF. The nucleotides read TGTGCCAGTAGTATAGGGGGAGGCGAGCAGTACTTC. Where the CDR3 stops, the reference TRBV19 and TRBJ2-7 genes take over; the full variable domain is DGGITQSPKYLFRKEGQNVTLSCEQNLNHDAMYWYRQDPGQGLRLIYYSQIVNDFQKGDIAEGYSVSREKKESFPLTVTSAQKNPTAFYLCASSIGGGEQYFGPGTRLTVT.